This TCR beta chain is drawn from a study of T cells in Graves' hyperthyroidism and ophthalmopathy. Study-wide findings and caveats: Ophthalmopathy was told apart from stable hyperthyroidism by a 13 V-J model.

V gave up 1 base and J gave up 2 bases, with 10 bases separating them. Germline V gene sequence: CDR1 SGHDN, CDR2 FVKESK. The CDR3 loop spans 15 amino acids. About this clonotype: Its antigen is currently unknown.

Regions amplified from RNA transcripts were the TCR beta CDR3 regions. An initial round of RT-PCR targeting the TCR CDR3 relied on the HTBI primer set. Each CDR3 protein is one row after TCRdb ran MiXCR on the multiplex PCR reads. The table has about 210,000 distinct CDR3 sequences, around 17% seen once. Sequences were obtained from blood. The J gene is TRBJ2-3, the V gene TRBV14; unclear D gene. This TCR was sampled from a man aged 40-50 years with Graves' hyperthyroidism. CDR3 region: CASSQVSTITDTQYF. The CDR3 DNA follows: TGTGCCAGCAGCCAAGTTTCTACTATCACAGATACGCAGTATTTT.